Following are 15 T cell receptor beta chains from one sample sequenced in a study of PD-1 blockade in classical Hodgkin lymphoma. Generated by immunoSEQ multiplex PCR, the TCRdb table keeps only in-frame clones and is missing some. The repertoire holds tens of thousands of clones, with approximately 70% as singletons. Brentuximab vedotin exposure varied, and every patient relapsed after autologous stem cell transplantation. Source: peripheral blood mononuclear cells (PBMCs), taken at baseline. All receptors derive from a human donor with classical Hodgkin lymphoma.

The chain carries TRBV2 and TRBJ1-1; a weak D match, TRBD1 (5 bases). V lost 6 bases and J lost 8, with 10 bases in between. This CDR3 has 11 amino acids. CDR1 and CDR2 from the germline V gene are SNHLY and FYNNEI. CDR3 sequence: CASSGGAEAFF. The CDR3 DNA is TGTGCCAGCAGCGGCGGGGCCGAAGCTTTCTTT.

V gene TRBV19 combines with J gene TRBJ1-1, with unresolved D. The CDR3 totals 13 residues. Germline CDR1 is LNHDA and CDR2 is SQIVND (reference sequence). The ends were cut back, 3 bases at V and 6 bases at J, with 11 bases in the middle. Here the CDR3 DNA reads TGTGCCAGTAGTATGGTCCTTGGTCCTGAAGCTTTCTTT. Protein sequence: CASSMVLGPEAFF.

This clone was detected only a few times. The CDR3 coding sequence is TGTGCCAGCAGTTACTCGAGTGGCGCGGGAGGAAACACCATATATTTT. Encoded protein: CASSYSSGAGGNTIYF. V usage is TRBV6-5 and J usage is TRBJ1-3; D gene uncertain. CDR3 size: 16 residues. The germline V gene encodes CDR1 MNHEY and CDR2 SVGAGI. Trimming cost V 0 bases and J 4 bases, with 13 bases left between them.

The CDR3 DNA follows: TGTGCCAGCAGCTTGGGGTGGATATCCGTAAGCAATCAGCCCCAGCATTTT. This translates into CASSLGWISVSNQPQHF. The chain combines TRBV5-6 with TRBJ1-5; D is unresolved. The ends were cut back, 0 bases at V and 1 base at J, with 14 bases in the middle. In germline, CDR1 is SGHDT, CDR2 YYEEEE. The CDR3 totals 17 residues.

The rearrangement uses TRBV6-1 and TRBJ1-4, with D unclear. V was shortened by 1 base and J by 4 bases, with 13 bases between the two germline ends. The germline gives CDR1 MNHNS, CDR2 SASEGT. The CDR3 has 16 residues. The CDR3 bases are TGTGCCAGCAGTGAAGGGGTTTCGTCCTTTAATGAAAAACTGTTTTTT. Residues: CASSEGVSSFNEKLFF.

The genes are TRBV27 and TRBJ2-7; TRBD1 is a possible D gene (5 bases). Germline CDR1 is MNHEY and CDR2 is SMNVEV (reference sequence). The CDR3 length is 19 residues. The V end was cut by 0 bases, the J end by 3 bases, with 24 bases between. The CDR3 reads CASSLSLPPSGSLIYEQYF. The CDR3 DNA reads as TGTGCCAGCAGTTTATCGCTCCCACCGTCAGGGTCACTAATCTACGAGCAGTACTTC.

This sequence joins TRBV5-4 and TRBJ2-7; 10 bases are a match to TRBD2. This CDR3 comprises 15 residues. Germline CDR1 SGHNT, CDR2 YYREEE (reference sequence). After removal of 4 bases from V and 3 bases from J, the junction contained 7 bases not matched to a gene. In DNA form, the CDR3 reads TGTGCCAGCAGCCCGACTAGCGGGTTACGCTACGAGCAGTACTTC. It specifies CASSPTSGLRYEQYF.

The chain couples TRBV27 to TRBJ1-1; D is unclear. The CDR3 loop spans 11 amino acids. Germline CDR1 is MNHEY and CDR2 is SMNVEV (reference sequence). The CDR3 reads CATTRGSEAFF. CDR3 nucleotide sequence: TGTGCAACTACCCGGGGTAGCGAAGCTTTCTTT.

The V call is TRBV6-5, the J call TRBJ2-2; 8 bases map to TRBD1. Trimming at V came to 2 bases and at J to 6 bases, leaving 5 bases not matched to a gene. There are 15 residues in the CDR3. Germline values: CDR1 MNHEY, CDR2 SVGAGI. In nucleotides, the CDR3 is TGTGCCAGCAGTTACGCAATGACAGGGGCCGGGGAGCTGTTTTTT. It encodes CASSYAMTGAGELFF.

The rearrangement joins TRBV9 to TRBJ2-3; no firm D call. Germline V gene data show CDR1 as SGDLS and CDR2 as YYNGEE. The CDR3 has 16 residues. V lost 3 bases and J 0 bases, leaving 14 bases between the germline ends. In DNA form, the CDR3 reads TGTGCCAGCAGCGATCCGGGCAGCCCTAGCACAGATACGCAGTATTTT. This codes for CASSDPGSPSTDTQYF. Full variable domain (remainder filled in from reference TRBV9 and TRBJ2-3): DSGVTQTPKHLITATGQRVTLRCSPRSGDLSVYWYQQSLDQGLQFLIQYYNGEERAKGNILERFSAQQFPDLHSELNLSSLELGDSALYFCASSDPGSPSTDTQYFGPGTRLTVL.

The chain is built from TRBV27 and TRBJ1-1, with 7 bases matching TRBD1. Trimming removed 7 bases from V and 7 bases from J; junction bases left unmatched: 9. Per the germline V gene, CDR1 is MNHEY and CDR2 is SMNVEV (reference sequence). This CDR3 has 13 residues. The CDR3 spells CASTGRGVSEAFF. CDR3 nucleotides: TGTGCCAGCACCGGCAGGGGGGTTAGTGAAGCTTTCTTT.

About this clone itself: A much larger clonotype is one base distant, so this may be a read error. The chain employs TRBV13 and TRBJ2-1; D uncertain. CDR1 and CDR2 (germline): PRHDT, FYEKMQ (reference sequence). This CDR3 has 13 amino acids. Between the trimmed V and J ends, which lost 0 bases and 12 bases, there was a span of 12 bases. The CDR3 nucleotides read TGTGCCAGCAGCTTAGGTCTAGGCTTTAGGCAGTTCTTC. Translating gives CASSLGLGFRQFF. The full variable domain, in which reference TRBV13 and TRBJ2-1 provide the parts outside the CDR3, is AAGVIQSPRHLIKEKRETATLKCYPIPRHDTVYWYQQGPGQDPQFLISFYEKMQSDKGSIPDRFSAQQFSDYHSELNMSSLELGDSALYFCASSLGLGFRQFFGPGTRLTVL.

The chain combines TRBV4-2 with TRBJ2-3, with 7 bases identical to TRBD2. The germline V gene encodes CDR1 LGHNA and CDR2 YNFKEQ. The CDR3 totals 17 residues. With V trimmed by 4 bases and J by 6 bases, 16 bases remained unmatched. The CDR3 reads CASSPPVRDYHLDTQYF. CDR3 nucleotide sequence: TGTGCCAGCAGCCCTCCGGTCCGGGACTACCACCTTGATACGCAGTATTTT.

The chain links TRBV29-1 to TRBJ2-5; 13 bases are shared with TRBD2. Looked up from germline, CDR1 is SQVTM and CDR2 is ANQGSEA. The CDR3 runs 18 residues. The V segment lost 0 bases and the J segment 1 base; nucleotides outside the gene matches: 8. CDR3 nucleotide sequence: TGCAGCGTTGAAGATGGTACTAGCGGGGGGGTGACCCAAGAGACCCAGTACTTC. Translation: CSVEDGTSGGVTQETQYF.

The chain is built from TRBV29-1 and TRBJ2-2, with no clear D. There are 16 residues in the CDR3. In germline, CDR1 is SQVTM, CDR2 ANQGSEA. V was trimmed by 4 bases and J by 0 bases, leaving 15 bases between them. CDR3 nucleotide sequence: TGCAGCGTTGTAGAGGCTTCTTCCGCGAACACCGGGGAGCTGTTTTTT. Encoded protein: CSVVEASSANTGELFF.